This T cell receptor (beta chain) was sequenced during a study of blood T cell repertoires in COVID-19. Source study methods: It was from reference gene primer amplification that nucleated cell counts were estimated. Sequenced by immunoSEQ multiplex PCR; TCRdb stores in-frame clones only, minus some. V, J and clone size derive from that table, while D and trimming were established from the DNA sequence. The table shows a few hundred thousand clones, with 88% occurring only once. Clinical histories supplied by participants themselves formed the basis of cohort assignment. The CDR3 is made up of 15 amino acids. CDR1 is MDHEN, CDR2 SYDVKM, per germline. The germline V and J ends were trimmed by 2 bases and 0 bases, with 10 bases remaining between them.

V usage is TRBV28 and J usage is TRBJ1-1, with D possibly matching TRBD1 (6 bases). The specimen was PBMCs or T cells enriched from blood (not recorded which). The TCR comes from a woman under 30 who had recovered from COVID-19. The CDR3 nucleotides read TGTGCCAGCAGTTTACCCGGACAGTTGAACACTGAAGCTTTCTTT. It yields the protein CASSLPGQLNTEAFF.